The 9 T cell receptor beta chains presented below share a single source sample, sequenced in a study of circulating and synovial CD4+ cells in juvenile arthritis. Libraries were prepared by immunoSEQ multiplex PCR; TCRdb keeps only in-frame clonotypes and omits some of them. The table records under 35,000 clones, 95% to 96% of them present only once. Sequencing was carried out using CD4+ T cells from blood. The receptors were gathered from a human donor with juvenile idiopathic arthritis.

Points on this clone: The sample holds other DNA sequences that translate to the same CDR3. The J gene is TRBJ1-6, the V gene TRBV7-2, with D uncertain. V lost 1 base to trimming and J lost 11 bases, with 12 bases between them. This CDR3 contains 14 residues. Germline CDR1 reads SGHTA; CDR2 reads FQGNSA. The CDR3 sequence: CASSLERALPPLHF. The CDR3 DNA sequence: TGTGCCAGCAGCTTAGAACGTGCACTCCCACCCCTCCACTTT.

This rearrangement joins TRBV6-1 to TRBJ2-3, with 7 bases that match TRBD2. CDR1 is MNHNS, CDR2 SASEGT, per germline. This CDR3 is built from 14 residues. V lost 5 bases, J lost 0 bases, and 2 bases stayed unmatched. CDR3 residues: CASSLADSTDTQYF. CDR3 nucleotide sequence: TGTGCCAGCAGTCTAGCGGATAGCACAGATACGCAGTATTTT.

This chain joins TRBV2 and TRBJ1-2; no firm D call. The ends were cut back, 8 bases at V and 4 bases at J, with 8 bases in the middle. Germline CDR1 is SNHLY and CDR2 is FYNNEI. CDR3 size: 11 residues. CDR3 amino acids: CASAPSYGYTF. In DNA, the CDR3 is TGTGCCAGCGCCCCCAGCTATGGCTACACCTTC.

The gene calls are TRBV28 and TRBJ1-2, with D possibly matching TRBD1 (6 bases). Germline values: CDR1 MDHEN, CDR2 SYDVKM. V shed 7 bases and J shed 6 bases, with 15 bases lying between them. This CDR3 has 13 amino acids. CDR3 protein: CASTRGRRDGYTF. DNA for the CDR3: TGTGCCAGCACCAGGGGACGGAGAGATGGCTACACCTTC.

This sequence joins TRBV5-1 and TRBJ1-5, with 7 bases identical to TRBD1. Germline V gene data show CDR1 as SGHRS and CDR2 as YFSETQ. J gave up 3 bases and V 2 bases, and 2 bases lay outside the gene matches. The CDR3 contains 14 residues. CDR3 in amino acids: CASSFGTDNQPQHF. CDR3 in DNA: TGCGCCAGCAGCTTCGGGACAGACAATCAGCCCCAGCATTTT.

The chain combines TRBV9 with TRBJ2-5; 7 bases map to TRBD2. Gene TRBJ2-7 matches the end of the DNA better, so the J call may be wrong. The CDR3 length is 14 residues. In germline, CDR1 is SGDLS, CDR2 YYNGEE. The CDR3 bases are TGTGCCAGCAGCGTTACTAGCGTTGGCGACGAGCAGTACTTC. Translating it yields CASSVTSVGDEQYF.

The chain links TRBV30 to TRBJ2-1; TRBD2 might be the D (5 bases). Trimming took 1 base from V and 7 from J, leaving 17 bases between them. The CDR3 runs 15 residues. CDR1 and CDR2 from the germline V gene are GTSNPN and SVGIG (reference sequence). CDR3 sequence (DNA): TGTGCCTGGAGTGGTGGGAGCCACCCGGGGAATGAGCAGTTCTTC. Residues: CAWSGGSHPGNEQFF.

V usage is TRBV9 and J usage is TRBJ1-1; D gene uncertain. The CDR3 contains 13 residues. The V gene lost 3 bases and the J gene lost 6 bases, with 12 bases spanning the gap. Germline V gives CDR1 SGDLS, CDR2 YYNGEE. CDR3 sequence (DNA): TGTGCCAGCAGCGACGGGGTGGCGGCTGAAGCTTTCTTT. Protein product: CASSDGVAAEAFF.

The genes are TRBV28 and TRBJ1-5; 7 bases match TRBD1. V lost 5 bases, J lost 7 bases, and 5 bases stayed unmatched. The CDR3 consists of 13 residues. Germline V gene lookup returns CDR1 MDHEN and CDR2 SYDVKM. CDR3 residues: CASSPAGGQPQHF. DNA for the CDR3: TGTGCCAGCAGTCCCGCAGGGGGGCAGCCCCAGCATTTT. The full variable domain, in which reference TRBV28 and TRBJ1-5 provide the parts outside the CDR3, is DVKVTQSSRYLVKRTGEKVFLECVQDMDHENMFWYRQDPGLGLRLIYFSYDVKMKEKGDIPEGYSVSREKKERFSLILESASTNQTSMYLCASSPAGGQPQHFGDGTRLSIL.